The present T cell receptor (beta chain) was sequenced within a study of T cell responses to AZD1222 COVID-19 vaccine. Concerning this clone: Its antigen remains unidentified.

TCRdb keeps only in-frame clones here, not all; method: immunoSEQ multiplex PCR. The sample lists more than 80,000 clones, roughly 85% occurring once. Trimming stripped 4 bases from V and 1 base from J, with 13 bases between. CDR3 size: 16 residues. Germline V CDR1 and CDR2: MGHDK, SYGVNS. Study findings and constraints: Baseline testing showed seropositivity in only six AZD1222 recipients. The donors showed a predominance of white British ancestry and of females, with possible underestimation of clonal diversity. Sampled repertoires all dated from after the peak T cell response. Regions 160-218 and 743-854 dominated among vaccine-associated CD4 TCRs spanning spike.

The clonotype was recovered from an adult who received the AZD1222 COVID-19 vaccine. The sample here was peripheral blood, taken 28 days after the second AZD1222 dose. The J gene is TRBJ2-2, the V gene TRBV25-1, with D possibly being TRBD2 (5 bases). The DNA for the CDR3 is TGTGCCAGCAGTGTGCGGGCAGGTTTGAACACCGGGGAGCTGTTTTTT. Its translation is CASSVRAGLNTGELFF.